This entry lists 26 T cell receptor beta chains sequenced from one sample in a study of cytomegalovirus exposure and HLA in healthy donors. In the PCR, 60 Vbeta and 13 Jbeta primers were used. TCRdb keeps only in-frame clones here, not all; method: immunoSEQ multiplex PCR. The sample contains approximately 93,000 clones, about 79% of which appear only once. The specimen sequenced was PBMCs. These receptors were collected from a man aged 45-65 years in good health and CMV-seronegative.

A single count supports this clone. The chain recombines TRBV6-1 with TRBJ1-1; D unclear. The CDR3 is 15 amino acids. V was trimmed by 6 bases and J by 1 base, leaving 15 bases between them. The V gene's germline CDR1 is MNHNS and CDR2 SASEGT. The CDR3 coding sequence is TGTGCCAGCAGGCTCCAGGAGGGCTCGAACACTGAAGCTTTCTTT. Translating gives CASRLQEGSNTEAFF.

The chain has TRBV6-5 and TRBJ2-7; 9 bases map to TRBD1. The CDR3 sequence is 15 residues long. V lost 2 bases to trimming and J lost 2 bases; unmatched junction nucleotides: 4. CDR1 is MNHEY, CDR2 SVGAGI, per germline. The CDR3 DNA sequence: TGTGCCAGCAGTTACCCGGGACAGGGAACCTACGAGCAGTACTTC. Its protein product is CASSYPGQGTYEQYF.

The chain links TRBV6-1 to TRBJ2-2; tentative D call: TRBD2 (5 bases). V lost 2 bases and J 2 bases, leaving 15 bases between the germline ends. CDR3 length: 17 amino acids. CDR1 MNHNS and CDR2 SASEGT come from the germline V gene. In DNA form, the CDR3 reads TGTGCCAGCAGTGAACCTCGGGGTTATCGAAACACCGGGGAGCTGTTTTTT. Encoded protein: CASSEPRGYRNTGELFF.

This clone was recorded once. The rearrangement links TRBV7-3 to TRBJ1-2; D gene unclear. This CDR3 is 13 amino acids long. V lost 1 base and J 4 bases, leaving 7 bases between the germline ends. CDR1 SGHTA and CDR2 FQGTGA come from the germline V gene. The CDR3 loop reads CASSLNPGYGYTF. For the CDR3, the DNA is TGTGCCAGCAGCTTAAACCCGGGCTATGGCTACACCTTC.

The sample holds one count of this clone. The chain recombines TRBV28 with TRBJ1-1; no clear D. Germline lookup yields CDR1 MDHEN and CDR2 SYDVKM. Deletions cut 1 base from V and 6 bases from J, with 12 bases between. The CDR3 consists of 14 residues. Here the CDR3 DNA reads TGTGCCAGCAGTTTATCTGTGGGCAAGGCTGAAGCTTTCTTT. Its protein is CASSLSVGKAEAFF.

The chain recombines TRBV19 with TRBJ2-1; 9 bases line up with TRBD1. The CDR3 is made up of 15 amino acids. The germline CDR1 and CDR2 sequences are LNHDA and SQIVND (reference sequence). J lost 8 bases, V lost 3 bases, and 8 bases had no gene match. The CDR3 coding sequence is TGTGCCAGTAGTATCTGGGGACAGGGTGCGGATGAGCAGTTCTTC. This gives the protein CASSIWGQGADEQFF.

This clone was counted a few times. The V call is TRBV6-6, the J call TRBJ2-2; D is possibly TRBD2 (6 bases). V lost 7 bases, J lost 3 bases, and 12 bases lay in between. Germline CDR1 is MNHNY and CDR2 is SVGAGI (reference sequence). The CDR3 sequence is 14 residues long. The CDR3 protein is CASTRGTDTGELFF. The CDR3 nucleotides are TGTGCCAGCACCCGGGGGACCGACACCGGGGAGCTGTTTTTT.

This clone was found once. The chain is built from TRBV7-9 and TRBJ2-1, with D perhaps TRBD2 (6 bases). The CDR3 is 14 amino acids. Trimming left V 3 bases short and J 4 bases short, with 10 bases between. Per germline, CDR1 SEHNR and CDR2 FQNEAQ (reference sequence). The CDR3 nucleotides read TGTGCCAGCAGCTTGCGTAGCGGATACAATGAGCAGTTCTTC. Translating it yields CASSLRSGYNEQFF.

J is TRBJ1-2 and V is TRBV10-3, with 10 bases lining up with TRBD1. The trim removed 7 bases at V and 6 bases at J, leaving 11 bases unmatched. CDR1 and CDR2 from the germline V gene are ENHRY and SYGVKD. The CDR3 runs to 15 residues. CDR3: CAITRGTGESNGYTF. The CDR3 coding sequence is TGTGCCATCACGAGGGGGACAGGGGAATCTAATGGCTACACCTTC.

For this clone: An end of the junction differs from the germline gene, which may be a read error. The chain recombines TRBV7-9 with TRBJ2-2; the D is unclear. CDR1 SEHNR and CDR2 FQNEAQ come from the germline V gene (reference sequence). This CDR3 is 13 amino acids long. The DNA of the CDR3 is TGTTCCAGCAGCTTAAATCTTGCCGGGGAGCTGTTTTTT. Translating it yields CSSSLNLAGELFF. Full variable domain (missing parts from reference TRBV7-9 and TRBJ2-2): DTGVSQNPRHKITKRGQNVTFRCDPISEHNRLYWYRQTLGQGPEFLTYFQNEAQLEKSRLLSDRFSAERPKGSFSTLEIQRTEQGDSAMYLCSSSLNLAGELFFGEGSRLTVL.

The rearrangement links TRBV9 to TRBJ2-6; 9 bases match TRBD1. CDR1 is SGDLS and CDR2 is YYNGEE in the germline V gene. This CDR3 has 18 amino acids. V shed 4 bases and J 1 base; nucleotides not matched to a gene: 9. The CDR3 region has the DNA TGTGCCAGCAGCCCCCGACAGGGGGAGACTTCTGGGGCCAACGTCCTGACTTTC. Translation gives CASSPRQGETSGANVLTF.

V is TRBV2 and J is TRBJ1-1; TRBD1 is a possible D gene (6 bases). V lost 7 bases, J lost 0 bases, and 12 bases lay in between. The CDR3 runs 14 residues. Per germline, CDR1 SNHLY and CDR2 FYNNEI. The CDR3, as DNA: TGTGCCAGCAAGAAGGACAGACTGAACACTGAAGCTTTCTTT. Protein product: CASKKDRLNTEAFF. Looking up the rest from reference TRBV2 and TRBJ1-1 gives the full variable domain: EPEVTQTPSHQVTQMGQEVILRCVPISNHLYFYWYRQILGQKVEFLVSFYNNEISEKSEIFDDQFSVERPDGSNFTLKIRSTKLEDSAMYFCASKKDRLNTEAFFGQGTRLTVV.

CDR3 nucleotide sequence: TGTGCCAGCAGCTTTGGGACAGGTAGAGGCTACACCTTC. Protein: CASSFGTGRGYTF. The genes are TRBV27 and TRBJ1-2, with 8 nucleotides matching TRBD1. V lost 6 bases and J lost 8; bases outside the gene matches: 8. The length of the CDR3 is 13 residues. Germline V gene lookup returns CDR1 MNHEY and CDR2 SMNVEV (reference sequence).

This clone was observed a handful of times. The genes are TRBV4-3 and TRBJ2-3; a weak D match, TRBD2 (5 bases). The CDR3 length is 15 residues. Germline V lookup: CDR1 LGHNA, CDR2 YSLEER. Trimming stripped 0 bases from V and 4 bases from J, with 11 bases between. The CDR3 protein is CASSQDGLPADTQYF. In DNA, the CDR3 is TGCGCCAGCAGCCAAGATGGACTCCCCGCAGATACGCAGTATTTT.

This chain joins TRBV5-1 and TRBJ2-2; 9 positions agree with TRBD2. CDR3 size: 16 residues. Germline CDR1 is SGHRS and CDR2 is YFSETQ. Trimming took 1 base from V and 6 from J; bases not matched to a gene: 7. This CDR3 is CASSLTAGGPSGELFF. The CDR3 coding sequence is TGCGCCAGCAGCTTGACGGCGGGAGGGCCCTCCGGGGAGCTGTTTTTT.

The chain joins TRBV10-3 to TRBJ2-1; 12 bases are shared with TRBD2. The germline CDR1 and CDR2 sequences are ENHRY and SYGVKD. The CDR3 length is 16 residues. Trimming removed 0 bases from V and 7 bases from J; junction bases left unmatched: 4. The CDR3 bases are TGTGCCATCAGTGAGTCGACTAGCGGGAGTAGGAATGAGCAGTTCTTC. Translating it yields CAISESTSGSRNEQFF.

V and J are TRBV7-2 and TRBJ1-4, with TRBD1 as a possible D gene (5 bases). V was clipped by 1 base and J by 2 bases, with 11 bases between them. In germline, CDR1 is SGHTA, CDR2 FQGNSA. The CDR3 runs to 16 residues. The CDR3 region is CASSLGGRSTNEKLFF. CDR3 DNA sequence: TGTGCCAGCAGCTTAGGGGGCCGGAGCACTAATGAAAAACTGTTTTTT.

V is TRBV5-8 and J is TRBJ2-7, with D unclear. This CDR3 comprises 13 residues. Between the trimmed V and J ends, which lost 2 bases and 0 bases, there was a span of 6 bases. Germline V lookup: CDR1 SGHTS, CDR2 YDEGEE. The chain's CDR3 is CASSFGDSYEQYF. The CDR3 DNA sequence: TGTGCCAGCAGCTTCGGAGACTCCTACGAGCAGTACTTC.

This sequence joins TRBV30 and TRBJ2-1; TRBD2 might be the D (5 bases). The V end was cut by 4 bases, the J end by 5 bases, with 12 bases between. Germline CDR1 is GTSNPN and CDR2 is SVGIG (reference sequence). The CDR3 runs 13 residues. The CDR3 loop is CAWTERAHNEQFF. For the CDR3, the DNA is TGTGCCTGGACCGAGAGGGCCCACAATGAGCAGTTCTTC.

The chain has TRBV28 and TRBJ2-1; 7 nucleotides align to TRBD1. The germline gives CDR1 MDHEN, CDR2 SYDVKM. This CDR3 spans 16 amino acids. The J segment lost 1 base and the V segment lost 5 bases, leaving 8 bases of the junction unmatched. CDR3 residues: CASSAVGTVSYNEQFF. CDR3 nucleotide sequence: TGTGCCAGCAGTGCAGTCGGGACAGTTTCCTACAATGAGCAGTTCTTC.

The V and J genes are TRBV5-6 and TRBJ1-2; D is uncertain. Between the trimmed V and J ends, which lost 0 bases and 2 bases, there was a span of 8 bases. CDR1 and CDR2 (germline): SGHDT, YYEEEE. This CDR3 spans 14 amino acids. The DNA for the CDR3 is TGTGCCAGCAGCTTGGCTGGGAGGAACTATGGCTACACCTTC. Its translation is CASSLAGRNYGYTF. Combining the CDR3 with reference TRBV5-6 and TRBJ1-2 gives the whole variable domain DAGVTQSPTHLIKTRGQQVTLRCSPKSGHDTVSWYQQALGQGPQFIFQYYEEEERQRGNFPDRFSGHQFPNYSSELNVNALLLGDSALYLCASSLAGRNYGYTFGSGTRLTVV.

This chain uses TRBV6-1 with TRBJ2-7, with D perhaps TRBD1 (7 bases). Germline CDR1 is MNHNS and CDR2 is SASEGT. The CDR3 has 15 amino acids. V lost 7 bases and J lost 3, with 19 bases in between. The CDR3 loop is CASTAPGGPLYEQYF. In DNA, the CDR3 is TGTGCCAGCACCGCACCAGGGGGGCCCCTCTACGAGCAGTACTTC.

This sequence joins TRBV13 and TRBJ2-7; 13 nucleotides agree with TRBD2. The CDR3 contains 16 residues. The V gene's germline CDR1 is PRHDT and CDR2 FYEKMQ (reference sequence). V shed 4 bases and J 5 bases; nucleotides not matched to a gene: 8. In nucleotides, the CDR3 is TGTGCCAGCAGCTACGGACTAGCGGGAGTTGCCCACGAGCAGTACTTC. Residues: CASSYGLAGVAHEQYF. The full variable domain, with the rest looked up from reference TRBV13 and TRBJ2-7, is AAGVIQSPRHLIKEKRETATLKCYPIPRHDTVYWYQQGPGQDPQFLISFYEKMQSDKGSIPDRFSAQQFSDYHSELNMSSLELGDSALYFCASSYGLAGVAHEQYFGPGTRLTVT.

CDR3 residues: CASIEGGTEQFF. CDR3 in DNA: TGTGCCAGCATCGAGGGGGGGACGGAGCAGTTCTTC. The V call is TRBV2, the J call TRBJ2-1, with a weak D call TRBD2 (7 bases). The germline CDR1 and CDR2 sequences are SNHLY and FYNNEI. There are 12 residues in the CDR3. V gave up 7 bases and J gave up 10 bases, with 14 bases separating them.

V and J are TRBV4-1 and TRBJ2-5; TRBD2 aligns across 10 bases. The CDR3 is made up of 14 amino acids. CDR1 is MGHRA, CDR2 YSYEKL, per germline. V lost 4 bases and J lost 6; bases outside the gene matches: 5. CDR3 protein: CASSLTSGKQTQYF. CDR3 DNA sequence: TGCGCCAGCAGCCTTACTAGCGGGAAGCAGACCCAGTACTTC.

This chain joins TRBV7-8 and TRBJ2-7; 7 bases are a match to TRBD2. The CDR3 sequence is 13 residues long. Germline V gene sequence: CDR1 SGHVS, CDR2 FQNEAQ. With 3 bases clipped from V and 7 bases from J, the junction kept 6 bases outside the gene matches. CDR3 sequence (DNA): TGTGCCAGCAGCTTTGGCGCGCGGGAGGAGCAGTACTTC. Translated, it gives CASSFGAREEQYF.